Many counts were recorded for the clone carrying this T cell receptor (beta chain). These data come from a study of T cells in Graves' hyperthyroidism and ophthalmopathy. Study at large: Before treatment of any kind, peripheral blood was taken at initial diagnosis.

Germline CDR1 and CDR2: SGHTA and FQGNSA. This CDR3 has 13 residues. Trimming took off 4 bases at V and 5 bases at J, with 8 bases between the two ends. What was amplified from RNA transcripts were TCR beta CDR3 regions. The primer set for the first-round RT-PCR of the TCR CDR3 was HTBI. Each CDR3 protein gets one entry after TCRdb re-called the multiplex PCR reads with MiXCR. This table has about 530,000 distinct CDR3 sequences, roughly 17% appearing once. A NOSPECS grade of at least 4, a Clinical Activity Score of at least 3 and duration under 3 months were recorded in ophthalmopathy patients. Thyroid ultrasound, orbital computed tomography, clinical symptoms, and serum thyroxine and TRAb underpinned diagnoses.

The genes are TRBV7-2 and TRBJ1-4; tentative D call: TRBD1 (6 bases). The sequence came from a woman younger than 30 with Graves' ophthalmopathy. Sequenced: blood. The CDR3 sequence is CASSSGENEKLFF. The CDR3 region has the DNA TGTGCCAGCAGCTCAGGGGAAAATGAAAAACTGTTTTTT.